This TCR beta chain was found in a study of T cells in Graves' hyperthyroidism and ophthalmopathy. Study summary: It was at initial diagnosis, before any treatment, that peripheral blood was collected.

V was shortened by 3 bases and J by 2 bases, with 18 bases between the two germline ends. CDR3 size: 17 residues. This clonotype was observed many times. Hyperthyroidism of Graves' type that showed no ophthalmopathy progression within 18 months was stable. It was RNA transcripts that yielded the amplified TCR beta CDR3 regions. RT-PCR in the first round (using the HTBI primer set) targeted the TCR CDR3. TCRdb re-called the multiplex PCR reads through MiXCR, storing one row per CDR3 protein. The sample consists of a few hundred thousand distinct CDR3 sequences, approximately 14% of them appearing once.

The chain recombines TRBV12-3 or TRBV12-4 with TRBJ2-3; D is possibly TRBD2 (5 bases). The sample was blood. This TCR was sampled from a woman in her thirties with Graves' hyperthyroidism. In DNA form, the CDR3 reads TGTGCCAGCAGTTTTGTTTTCGTGGACTCTATCACAGATACGCAGTATTTT. This encodes CASSFVFVDSITDTQYF.